This T cell receptor (beta chain) is drawn from a study of shared clonotypes between healthy human individuals. This CDR3 spans 17 amino acids. Germline assignment: CDR1 SGHRS and CDR2 YFSETQ. The V and J ends lost 5 bases and 3 bases, in that order; junction bases with no gene match: 16. Sequencing was performed with immunoSEQ multiplex PCR; in TCRdb, only in-frame clones are kept and a portion is missing. Of around 550,000 clones listed, roughly 95% were seen once; the top ten hold approximately 0.06%. The sequencing input was naive CD4+ T cells sorted from blood. Subset noted: CD45RA+ positively selected. This chain joins TRBV5-1 and TRBJ1-1, with 7 bases lining up with TRBD1. The clonotype originates from a woman younger than 45 in good health. The CDR3: CASRPSRQGRSDTEAFF. The CDR3 DNA reads TGCGCCAGCAGACCCTCTAGACAGGGACGTTCGGACACTGAAGCTTTCTTT.